Sequencing of this T cell receptor beta chain was carried out in a study of early T cells in non-severe SARS-CoV-2 infection. This clonotype occurred many times. In TCRdb, the 5' RACE reads were re-called with MiXCR into one record per CDR3 protein. The sample consists of about 69,000 distinct CDR3 sequences, roughly an eighth of them appearing once. This CDR3 has 13 amino acids. V was trimmed by 3 bases and J by 1 base, leaving 4 bases between them. Germline CDR1 MNHEY, CDR2 SMNVEV (reference sequence). The TCR sequence derives from an adult who was a healthcare worker with PCR-confirmed SARS-CoV-2 infection or an uninfected control (not recorded which). The sequencing input was whole blood. The chain carries TRBV27 and TRBJ1-5; D ambiguous. CDR3 sequence reads: CASSFNSNQPQHF. CDR3 nucleotide sequence: TGTGCCAGCAGTTTCAACAGCAATCAGCCCCAGCATTTT.